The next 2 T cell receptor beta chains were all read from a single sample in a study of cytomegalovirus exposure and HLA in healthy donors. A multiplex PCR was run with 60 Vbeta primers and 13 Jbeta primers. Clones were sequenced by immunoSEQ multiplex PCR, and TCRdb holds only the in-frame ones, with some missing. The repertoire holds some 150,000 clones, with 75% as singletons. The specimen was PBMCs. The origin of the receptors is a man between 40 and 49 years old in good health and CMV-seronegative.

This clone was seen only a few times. The CDR3 here is CASSEARGSPLHF. The CDR3 DNA sequence: TGTGCCAGCAGTGAAGCTAGAGGGTCGCCCCTCCACTTT. V and J are TRBV6-1 and TRBJ1-6; D is undetermined. Trimming left V 0 bases short and J 13 bases short, with 10 bases between. There are 13 residues in the CDR3. Looked up from germline, CDR1 is MNHNS and CDR2 is SASEGT.

DNA of the CDR3: TGTGCCAGCAGTAACGGGATTTTCTCTGGAAACACCATATATTTT. Its protein is CASSNGIFSGNTIYF. The V gene is TRBV6-5, the J gene TRBJ1-3; D gene uncertain. This CDR3 is built from 15 residues. The germline CDR1 and CDR2 sequences are MNHEY and SVGAGI. The V gene lost 5 bases and the J gene lost 0 bases, with 11 bases spanning the gap.